The 18 T cell receptor beta chains reported below all come from one sample, sequenced in a study of T cell responses to AZD1222 COVID-19 vaccine (dated by TCRdb to the early 2020s). Receptor amplification or capture employed the immunoSEQ multiplex PCR assay. TCRdb re-hosts the immuneACCESS table, in-frame sequences only. Its copies lack some clones; in the studies checked, an unresolved V gene accounts for under half of them, and the cause for the rest is not known. This sample holds 100,000 to 120,000 clones; about 87% were observed only once. Clones ranked in the top ten supply 5.5% to 7.5% of the sample. In light of the paper, this sample's time point label describes: about 28 days (+/-7) after the second vaccine dose. The sample in question was peripheral blood, obtained 28 days after the second AZD1222 dose. Receptors were obtained from an adult who received the AZD1222 COVID-19 vaccine.

The rearrangement links TRBV7-2 to TRBJ2-7; no reliable D call. CDR3 length: 13 amino acids. Trimming left V 3 bases short and J 0 bases short, with 6 bases between. The V gene's germline CDR1 is SGHTA and CDR2 FQGNSA. The CDR3 region is CASSFDISYEQYF. The CDR3 nucleotides read TGTGCCAGCAGCTTTGACATCTCCTACGAGCAGTACTTC.

There are a few counts of this clone. The chain recombines TRBV18 with TRBJ1-1, with 8 bases identical to TRBD1. Germline V gene data show CDR1 as KGHSH and CDR2 as LQKENI. V dropped 4 bases and J dropped 5; count of bases not matched to a gene: 3. This CDR3 region has 13 residues. The CDR3 is CASSRTGRTEAFF. The CDR3 DNA reads as TGTGCCAGCTCACGGACAGGGAGGACTGAAGCTTTCTTT.

The chain combines TRBV27 with TRBJ1-2, with D possibly matching TRBD1 (6 bases). The CDR3 length is 14 residues. Trimming shortened V by 5 bases and J by 5 bases, and 15 bases separated the two germline ends. CDR1 and CDR2 from the germline V gene are MNHEY and SMNVEV (reference sequence). This CDR3 reads CASSDTQGLYGYTF. CDR3 nucleotide sequence: TGTGCCAGCAGTGATACACAGGGACTGTATGGCTACACCTTC.

CDR3 in DNA: TGTGCCAGCAGCTTGTATACTAGCCGGGGCACAGATACGCAGTATTTT. Protein: CASSLYTSRGTDTQYF. The genes are TRBV11-2 and TRBJ2-3, with D tentatively TRBD2 (6 bases). V shed 3 bases and J shed 1 base, with 14 bases lying between them. The CDR3 spans 16 residues. CDR1 and CDR2 from the germline V gene are SGHAT and FQNNGV.

V usage is TRBV7-9 and J usage is TRBJ1-4, with D possibly TRBD1 on 6 matching bases. Trimming took 9 bases from V and 6 from J, leaving 14 bases between them. The CDR3 has 13 amino acids. CDR1 SEHNR and CDR2 FQNEAQ come from the germline V gene (reference sequence). CDR3 residues: CASQPGGDEKLFF. DNA for the CDR3: TGTGCCAGTCAGCCCGGGGGCGATGAAAAACTGTTTTTT.

The chain is built from TRBV6-4 and TRBJ1-2, with D possibly matching TRBD1 (5 bases). Trimming cost V 0 bases and J 7 bases, with 15 bases left between them. CDR3 length: 15 amino acids. Germline CDR1 MRHNA, CDR2 SNTAGT. The CDR3 protein is CASSDSYTAQGGYTF. CDR3 bases: TGTGCCAGCAGTGACTCGTATACCGCCCAGGGTGGCTACACCTTC.

The chain carries TRBV5-5 and TRBJ2-1; no firm D call. Germline V gene sequence: CDR1 SGHKS, CDR2 YYEKEE (reference sequence). Trimming shortened V by 5 bases and J by 0 bases, and 12 bases separated the two germline ends. The CDR3 is 15 residues long. The DNA of the CDR3 is TGTGCCAGCAGTGGCGGATATAGCTCCTACAATGAGCAGTTCTTC. As protein: CASSGGYSSYNEQFF.

The rearrangement joins TRBV28 to TRBJ1-1; possible D gene TRBD1, 6 bases. The CDR3 is 12 residues long. The ends were cut back, 2 bases at V and 8 bases at J, with 9 bases in the middle. The germline gives CDR1 MDHEN, CDR2 SYDVKM. The CDR3 sequence: CASSLGTLEAFF. CDR3 coding DNA: TGTGCCAGCAGTTTAGGGACATTGGAAGCTTTCTTT.

The chain is built from TRBV21-1 and TRBJ1-6; the DNA was not used to check the table's D call, TRBD1. TRBV21-1 is listed as a pseudogene. This CDR3 is built from 15 residues. CDR3 DNA sequence: TGTGCCAGCACCCCATGTGGGCTGAAAAATTCACCCCTCCACTTT. It specifies CASTPCGLKNSPLHF.

The V and J genes are TRBV10-3 and TRBJ2-3; weak D call: TRBD1 (5 bases). The CDR3 is 16 amino acids. Germline-derived CDR1 and CDR2 are ENHRY and SYGVKD. The ends were cut back, 1 base at V and 0 bases at J, with 11 bases in the middle. CDR3 residues: CAISEFRGTSTDTQYF. CDR3 DNA sequence: TGTGCCATCAGTGAGTTTAGGGGTACTAGCACAGATACGCAGTATTTT.

This chain connects TRBV19 to TRBJ1-5, with D perhaps TRBD1 (6 bases). The CDR3 length is 16 residues. The V end lost 1 base, the J end lost 6 bases, and 16 bases lay between the germline ends. Germline V gene data show CDR1 as LNHDA and CDR2 as SQIVND (reference sequence). For the CDR3, the DNA is TGTGCCAGTAGTATAGCGGCCTCAGGGGCTGTTCAGCCCCAGCATTTT. It encodes CASSIAASGAVQPQHF.

CDR3 sequence (DNA): TGCGCCAGCAGTCAGTTCGGGACAGGCGGACGCGCAACTAATGAAAAACTGTTTTTT. This gives the protein CASSQFGTGGRATNEKLFF. This chain links TRBV4-3 with TRBJ1-4; TRBD1 agrees at 8 bases. There are 19 residues in the CDR3. V trimming: 6 bases; J trimming: 0 bases; junction bases outside the gene matches: 15. Germline V gene data show CDR1 as LGHNA and CDR2 as YSLEER.

The chain carries TRBV19 and TRBJ1-2; TRBD1 might be the D (6 bases). There are 16 residues in the CDR3. The V end lost 5 bases, the J end lost 1 base, and 17 bases lay between the germline ends. Germline loops: CDR1 LNHDA, CDR2 SQIVND (reference sequence). The CDR3 region is CASSPTGTPLNYGYTF. In DNA form, the CDR3 reads TGTGCCAGTAGTCCCACTGGGACACCTCTTAACTATGGCTACACCTTC.

The genes are TRBV5-1 and TRBJ1-2, with D possibly TRBD1 on 5 matching bases. V shed 6 bases and J shed 6 bases, with 27 bases lying between them. The CDR3 is 17 amino acids. Germline CDR1 and CDR2: SGHRS and YFSETQ. CDR3 nucleotide sequence: TGCGCCAGCACCAGGTCAATAACAGGCTCCTACAAGGATGGCTACACCTTC. This encodes CASTRSITGSYKDGYTF.

The V gene is TRBV10-3, the J gene TRBJ2-5, with D tentatively TRBD2 (6 bases). From germline, CDR1 is ENHRY and CDR2 SYGVKD. The CDR3 has 14 amino acids. Trimming took 6 bases from V and 5 from J, leaving 16 bases between them. In nucleotides, the CDR3 is TGTGCCATCAGAGAGAGCGGGCCGGCCGAGACCCAGTACTTC. Its protein product is CAIRESGPAETQYF.

This clone was detected only a few times. The V gene is TRBV7-2, the J gene TRBJ2-3; TRBD2 matches at 7 bases. The germline CDR1 and CDR2 sequences are SGHTA and FQGNSA. The length of the CDR3 is 15 residues. Losses at the gene ends were 6 bases for V and 2 bases for J; bases not matched to a gene: 8. CDR3 in amino acids: CASRPASGYTDTQYF. CDR3 nucleotide sequence: TGTGCCAGCAGGCCGGCTAGCGGCTACACAGATACGCAGTATTTT.

V usage is TRBV7-8 and J usage is TRBJ1-3, with D possibly being TRBD1 (6 bases). The germline CDR1 and CDR2 sequences are SGHVS and FQNEAQ. This CDR3 has 15 amino acids. V gave up 5 bases and J gave up 1 base, with 12 bases separating them. The CDR3 DNA sequence: TGTGCCAGCAGCCCGACAGGAACATCTGGAAACACCATATATTTT. It is translated as CASSPTGTSGNTIYF. Full variable domain (missing parts from reference TRBV7-8 and TRBJ1-3): GAGVSQSPRYKVAKRGQDVALRCDPISGHVSLFWYQQALGQGPEFLTYFQNEAQLDKSGLPSDRFFAERPEGSVSTLKIQRTQQEDSAVYLCASSPTGTSGNTIYFGEGSWLTVV.

The rearrangement uses TRBV27 and TRBJ2-2; 8 positions match TRBD1. J lost 7 bases, V lost 2 bases, and 6 bases had no gene match. The CDR3 is 15 amino acids. Germline V gene lookup returns CDR1 MNHEY and CDR2 SMNVEV (reference sequence). CDR3 in DNA: TGTGCCAGCAGTTTAGGTGGACAGGGTGGCGGGGAGCTGTTTTTT. This sequence encodes CASSLGGQGGGELFF.